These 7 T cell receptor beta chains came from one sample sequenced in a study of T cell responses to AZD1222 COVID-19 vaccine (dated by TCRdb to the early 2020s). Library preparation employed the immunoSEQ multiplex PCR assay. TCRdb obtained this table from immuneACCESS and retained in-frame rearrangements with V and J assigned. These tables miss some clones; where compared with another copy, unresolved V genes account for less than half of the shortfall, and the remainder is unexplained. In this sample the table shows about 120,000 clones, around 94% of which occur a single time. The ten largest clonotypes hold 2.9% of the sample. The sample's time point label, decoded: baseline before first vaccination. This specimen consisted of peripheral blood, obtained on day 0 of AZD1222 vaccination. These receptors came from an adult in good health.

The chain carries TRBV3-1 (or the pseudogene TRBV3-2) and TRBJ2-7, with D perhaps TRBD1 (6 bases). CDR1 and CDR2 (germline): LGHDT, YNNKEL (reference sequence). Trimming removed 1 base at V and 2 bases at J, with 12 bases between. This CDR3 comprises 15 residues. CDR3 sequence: CASSQVLEGAYEQYF. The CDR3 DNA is TGTGCCAGCAGCCAAGTCTTAGAGGGGGCCTACGAGCAGTACTTC.

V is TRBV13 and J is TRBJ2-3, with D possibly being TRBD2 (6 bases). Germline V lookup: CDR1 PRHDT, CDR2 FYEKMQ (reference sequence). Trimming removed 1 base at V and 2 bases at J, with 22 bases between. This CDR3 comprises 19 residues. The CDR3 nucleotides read TGTGCCAGCAGCTTAGTAGCGGTCGGGGAGGACCTGGTCACAGATACGCAGTATTTT. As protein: CASSLVAVGEDLVTDTQYF.

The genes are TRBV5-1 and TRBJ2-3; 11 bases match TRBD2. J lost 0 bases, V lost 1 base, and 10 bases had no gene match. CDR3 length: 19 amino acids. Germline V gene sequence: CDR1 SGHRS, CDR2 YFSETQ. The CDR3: CASSLIDPRLAGSTDTQYF. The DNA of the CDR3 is TGCGCCAGCAGCTTGATTGACCCAAGACTAGCGGGAAGCACAGATACGCAGTATTTT.

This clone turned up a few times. The CDR3 protein is CASSTGQGGNSPLHF. CDR3 sequence (DNA): TGTGCCAGCAGCACTGGACAGGGAGGAAATTCACCCCTCCACTTT. V usage is TRBV5-6 and J usage is TRBJ1-6; TRBD1 matches at 8 bases. This CDR3 is built from 15 residues. Germline CDR1 is SGHDT and CDR2 is YYEEEE. V lost 4 bases to trimming and J lost 7 bases; unmatched junction nucleotides: 7.

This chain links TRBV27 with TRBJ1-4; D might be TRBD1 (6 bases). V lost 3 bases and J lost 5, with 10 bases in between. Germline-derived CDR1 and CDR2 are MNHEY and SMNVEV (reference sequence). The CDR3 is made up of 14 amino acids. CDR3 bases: TGTGCCAGCAGTTTCGGACAGAGGAATGAAAAACTGTTTTTT. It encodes CASSFGQRNEKLFF.

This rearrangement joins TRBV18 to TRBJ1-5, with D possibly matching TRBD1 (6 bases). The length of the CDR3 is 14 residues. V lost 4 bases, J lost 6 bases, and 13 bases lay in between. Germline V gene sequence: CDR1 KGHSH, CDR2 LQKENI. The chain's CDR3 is CASSRTGTGQPQHF. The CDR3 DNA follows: TGTGCCAGCTCACGAACAGGGACCGGTCAGCCCCAGCATTTT.

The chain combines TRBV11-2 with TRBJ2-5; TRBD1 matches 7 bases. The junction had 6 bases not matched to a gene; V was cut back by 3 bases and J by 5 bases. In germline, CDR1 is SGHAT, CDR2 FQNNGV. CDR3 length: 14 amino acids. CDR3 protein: CASSLAQGWETQYF. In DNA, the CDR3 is TGTGCCAGCAGCTTGGCACAGGGGTGGGAGACCCAGTACTTC.